The 13 T cell receptor beta chains reported below all come from one sample, sequenced in a study of T-cell reconstitution after alpha-beta-depleted transplantation in children. During its preparation, the TCRbeta library received unique molecular identifiers. TCRdb reprocessed the PCR reads with MiXCR, giving one entry per CDR3 protein. This sample has about 870,000 distinct CDR3 sequences, with about 15% found just once. Sequences were derived from PBMCs, mostly from graft donor cells, sampled 360 days after TCRalphabeta/CD19-depleted stem cell transplant. The receptors originated from a male patient between 10 and 17 years old who had a stem cell transplant for acute lymphoblastic leukemia, so the T cells may come from the graft donor.

The V and J genes are TRBV2 and TRBJ2-2; D unresolved. The germline gives CDR1 SNHLY, CDR2 FYNNEI. Between the trimmed V and J ends, which lost 8 bases and 3 bases, there was a span of 7 bases. The CDR3 is 12 residues long. CDR3 sequence reads: CASGEYTGELFF. As DNA, the CDR3 is TGTGCCAGCGGGGAATACACCGGGGAGCTGTTTTTT.

V gene TRBV11-2 combines with J gene TRBJ2-7; TRBD2 agrees at 13 bases. Germline values: CDR1 SGHAT, CDR2 FQNNGV. After removal of 3 bases from V and 4 bases from J, the junction contained 12 bases not matched to a gene. CDR3 length equals 18 residues. CDR3: CASSFWLGTSGVSYEQYF. CDR3 nucleotide sequence: TGTGCCAGCAGCTTTTGGCTAGGGACTAGCGGGGTTTCTTACGAGCAGTACTTC.

This clonotype occurred a few times. The chain employs TRBV9 and TRBJ2-7; TRBD1 matches 10 bases. The V segment lost 2 bases and the J segment 5 bases; nucleotides outside the gene matches: 10. The CDR3 loop spans 16 amino acids. CDR1 is SGDLS and CDR2 is YYNGEE in the germline V gene. The DNA for the CDR3 is TGTGCCAGCAGCGTTAGTAATAAGGGACAGGGGAACGAGCAGTACTTC. Protein sequence: CASSVSNKGQGNEQYF.

This clonotype was picked up a small number of times. This rearrangement joins TRBV12-3 or TRBV12-4 to TRBJ1-1; D is undetermined. Trimming cost V 6 bases and J 4 bases, with 15 bases left between them. The CDR3 runs to 14 residues. The CDR3, as DNA: TGTGCCAGCAGCTCTGGAGCCGTAGTCACTGAAGCTTTCTTT. This codes for CASSSGAVVTEAFF.

This clonotype has more than one count but fewer than ten. The chain has TRBV29-1 and TRBJ1-6; D gene unclear. The ends were cut back, 3 bases at V and 7 bases at J, with 13 bases in the middle. This CDR3 region has 14 residues. In germline, CDR1 is SQVTM, CDR2 ANQGSEA. CDR3 sequence (DNA): TGCAGCGTTGACTGGGTATCTATGAATTCACCCCTCCACTTT. It is translated as CSVDWVSMNSPLHF.

The chain recombines TRBV5-1 with TRBJ2-3; D is possibly TRBD2 (6 bases). V lost 0 bases and J lost 4, with 15 bases in between. This CDR3 contains 16 residues. Germline CDR1 and CDR2: SGHRS and YFSETQ. The chain's CDR3 is CASSLVEAAGPDTQYF. The CDR3 region has the DNA TGCGCCAGCAGCTTGGTGGAGGCGGCGGGACCAGATACGCAGTATTTT.

This clonotype came up many times. The V and J genes are TRBV12-3 or TRBV12-4 and TRBJ2-3; 12 bases map to TRBD2. V lost 5 bases to trimming and J lost 4 bases; unmatched junction nucleotides: 4. The CDR3 contains 15 residues. CDR3 DNA: TGTGCCAGCAGTGCCAGACTAGCGGGAGCAGATACGCAGTATTTT. Amino acid sequence: CASSARLAGADTQYF.

This clonotype was counted at least ten times. V and J are TRBV12-3 or TRBV12-4 and TRBJ1-4; no reliable D call. Trimming took 6 bases from V and 6 from J, leaving 11 bases between them. This CDR3 region has 13 residues. The chain's CDR3 is CASSDTLDEKLFF. The CDR3 DNA reads as TGTGCCAGCAGCGACACATTGGATGAAAAACTGTTTTTT.

This clonotype was found a few times. V usage is TRBV7-9 and J usage is TRBJ1-2; D is uncertain. V was trimmed by 3 bases and J by 6 bases, leaving 8 bases between them. This CDR3 comprises 12 residues. CDR1 and CDR2 (germline): SEHNR, FQNEAQ (reference sequence). The DNA for the CDR3 is TGTGCCAGCAGCTTGATCAGTGATGGCTACACCTTC. This codes for CASSLISDGYTF.

This clonotype has only a few counts. The chain uses TRBV20-1 and TRBJ2-7; 12 bases match TRBD2. The CDR3 runs 17 residues. Trimming at V came to 6 bases and at J to 0 bases, leaving 12 bases not matched to a gene. Germline V gene lookup returns CDR1 DFQATT and CDR2 SNEGSKA (reference sequence). The CDR3 protein is CSAAQGLAGSTSYEQYF. The CDR3 bases are TGCAGTGCCGCCCAAGGACTAGCGGGATCAACCTCCTACGAGCAGTACTTC.

The chain is built from TRBV11-1 and TRBJ2-3; possibly TRBD2 for D (6 bases). Looked up from germline, CDR1 is SGHAT and CDR2 is FQDESV (reference sequence). Between the trimmed V and J ends, which lost 5 bases and 7 bases, there was a span of 16 bases. This CDR3 has 14 residues. CDR3 amino acids: CASSPGLRSNTQYF. CDR3 nucleotide sequence: TGTGCCAGCAGCCCGGGACTCCGGAGTAATACGCAGTATTTT.

The V gene is TRBV19, the J gene TRBJ2-7; no clear D gene. Germline assignment: CDR1 LNHDA and CDR2 SQIVND (reference sequence). The CDR3 is 14 residues long. The V and J ends lost 3 bases and 3 bases respectively, with 12 bases between them. As DNA, the CDR3 is TGTGCCAGTAGTATCCAAGGGATTTTCTACGAGCAGTACTTC. Protein product: CASSIQGIFYEQYF.

Only a few counts were recorded for this clonotype. The rearrangement joins TRBV5-1 to TRBJ2-1, with D perhaps matching TRBD1 or TRBD2 (5 bases each). Germline CDR1 and CDR2: SGHRS and YFSETQ. V lost 0 bases to trimming and J lost 0 bases, with 10 bases between them. The CDR3 has 16 residues. This chain's CDR3 is CASSLAVGGSYNEQFF. CDR3 DNA: TGCGCCAGCAGCTTGGCAGTTGGGGGCTCCTACAATGAGCAGTTCTTC.